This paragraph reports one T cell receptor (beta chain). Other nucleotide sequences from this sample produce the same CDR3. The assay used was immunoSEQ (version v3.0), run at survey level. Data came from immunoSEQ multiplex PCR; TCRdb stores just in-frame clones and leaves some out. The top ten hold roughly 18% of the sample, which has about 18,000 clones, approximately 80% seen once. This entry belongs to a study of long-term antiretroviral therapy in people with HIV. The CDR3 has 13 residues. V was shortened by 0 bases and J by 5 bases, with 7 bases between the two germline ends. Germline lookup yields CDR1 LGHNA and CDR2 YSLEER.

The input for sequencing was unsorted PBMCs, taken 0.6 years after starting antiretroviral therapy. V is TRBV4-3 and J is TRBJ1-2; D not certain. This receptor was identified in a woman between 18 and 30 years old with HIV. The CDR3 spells CASSQESGYGYTF. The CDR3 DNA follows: TGCGCCAGCAGCCAAGAATCTGGGTATGGCTACACCTTC.